These 29 T cell receptor beta chains were all obtained from the same sample, sequenced in a study of STAT5B mutations in CD4+ large granular lymphocyte leukemia. The assay was immunoSEQ multiplex PCR, and TCRdb's table has in-frame clones only and misses some. The sample holds about 29,000 clones, 65% to 80% seen once. Sequenced sample: CD4+ T cells from blood buffy coats. These receptors came from a human donor in good health.

The gene calls are TRBV10-3 and TRBJ2-3; D is uncertain. The ends were cut back, 8 bases at V and 2 bases at J, with 11 bases in the middle. CDR3 length: 13 amino acids. CDR1 and CDR2 from the germline V gene are ENHRY and SYGVKD. CDR3 residues: CAIGPSDTDTQYF. The CDR3 DNA reads as TGTGCCATCGGCCCCTCCGACACAGATACGCAGTATTTT.

This clone was seen only a few times. The chain employs TRBV5-1 and TRBJ1-4; the D gene is possibly TRBD1 (6 bases). This CDR3 comprises 15 residues. The V gene lost 1 base and the J gene lost 8 bases, with 15 bases spanning the gap. Looked up from germline, CDR1 is SGHRS and CDR2 is YFSETQ. CDR3 protein: CASSLSGQRGEKLFF. The DNA for the CDR3 is TGCGCCAGCAGCTTGAGTGGACAGAGAGGGGAAAAACTGTTTTTT.

The CDR3 loop reads CASTLEGLNTEAFF. In DNA, the CDR3 is TGTGCCAGTACCCTTGAGGGATTGAACACTGAAGCTTTCTTT. The chain is built from TRBV19 and TRBJ1-1, with D unclear. This CDR3 spans 14 amino acids. Deletions cut 7 bases from V and 0 bases from J, with 12 bases between. The germline V gene encodes CDR1 LNHDA and CDR2 SQIVND (reference sequence).

The CDR3 sequence is CASSPRTGGGTDTQYF. Here the CDR3 DNA reads TGTGCCAGCAGCCCCCGGACAGGTGGAGGGACAGATACGCAGTATTTT. The chain couples TRBV9 to TRBJ2-3; tentatively, D is TRBD1 (7 bases). Trimming pared 4 bases from V and 3 bases from J, leaving 18 bases between. The CDR3 is 16 amino acids. Germline V gene lookup returns CDR1 SGDLS and CDR2 YYNGEE.

J is TRBJ1-1 and V is TRBV10-3, with a possible D match to TRBD1 (5 bases). The V end was cut by 7 bases, the J end by 2 bases, with 14 bases between. CDR1 is ENHRY and CDR2 is SYGVKD in the germline V gene. The CDR3 consists of 14 residues. The CDR3 spells CAITPGGVNTEAFF. The DNA for the CDR3 is TGTGCCATCACCCCCGGGGGGGTAAACACTGAAGCTTTCTTT.

V and J are TRBV7-8 and TRBJ1-4; tentatively, D is TRBD1 (6 bases). The V gene lost 1 base and the J gene lost 8 bases, with 17 bases spanning the gap. CDR1 is SGHVS, CDR2 FQNEAQ, per germline. This CDR3 spans 16 amino acids. The CDR3 loop is CASSLVRLQGKEKLFF. CDR3 in DNA: TGTGCCAGCAGCTTAGTCCGTTTACAGGGTAAAGAAAAACTGTTTTTT.

The V gene is TRBV18, the J gene TRBJ1-4; D is unresolved. V lost 0 bases and J 3 bases, leaving 8 bases between the germline ends. CDR1 KGHSH and CDR2 LQKENI come from the germline V gene. CDR3 size: 15 residues. CDR3 bases: TGTGCCAGCTCACCACCGATGGGTGCTAATGAAAAACTGTTTTTT. Translation gives CASSPPMGANEKLFF.

V is TRBV18 and J is TRBJ2-2; 9 bases are shared with TRBD1. V gave up 10 bases and J gave up 1 base; unmatched junction bases: 4. The CDR3 extends over 14 amino acids. Germline V gives CDR1 KGHSH, CDR2 LQKENI. The DNA of the CDR3 is TGTGCCACCACAGGGGGCGTGAACACCGGGGAGCTGTTTTTT. Translated, it gives CATTGGVNTGELFF. Filled out from reference TRBV18 and TRBJ2-2, the complete variable domain reads NAGVMQNPRHLVRRRGQEARLRCSPMKGHSHVYWYRQLPEEGLKFMVYLQKENIIDESGMPKERFSAEFPKEGPSILRIQQVVRGDSAAYFCATTGGVNTGELFFGEGSRLTVL.

This clone was seen a single time. The rearrangement links TRBV7-9 to TRBJ1-1, with 8 nucleotides matching TRBD1. Germline V gene sequence: CDR1 SEHNR, CDR2 FQNEAQ (reference sequence). V trimming: 1 base; J trimming: 0 bases; junction bases outside the gene matches: 1. The CDR3 is 15 residues long. The CDR3 is CASSLGDRLNTEAFF. Here the CDR3 DNA reads TGTGCCAGCAGCTTAGGGGACAGGCTGAACACTGAAGCTTTCTTT.

The CDR3 bases are TGCGCCAGCAGCCAAGGGGGACTAGCGGGGGGCGGCCCCTACAATGAGCAGTTCTTC. It specifies CASSQGGLAGGGPYNEQFF. The V and J genes are TRBV4-3 and TRBJ2-1; 15 bases are a match to TRBD2. The CDR3 is 19 amino acids. The trim removed 1 base at V and 2 bases at J, leaving 6 bases unmatched. The germline V gene has CDR1 LGHNA and CDR2 YSLEER.

CDR3 loop: CASSPRGATGADTQYF. CDR3 nucleotides: TGTGCCAGCTCCCCTAGGGGAGCGACCGGGGCAGATACGCAGTATTTT. The V and J genes are TRBV18 and TRBJ2-3; perhaps D is TRBD1 or TRBD2 (5 bases each). The germline V and J ends were trimmed by 6 bases and 4 bases, with 20 bases remaining between them. Germline V gives CDR1 KGHSH, CDR2 LQKENI. CDR3 length equals 16 residues.

This clone occurred a few times. The chain recombines TRBV11-2 with TRBJ2-3, with 8 bases fitting TRBD1. The CDR3 is 15 amino acids. V lost 2 bases and J lost 6; bases outside the gene matches: 7. Germline assignment: CDR1 SGHAT and CDR2 FQNNGV. Here the CDR3 reads CASSLLGQGPDTQYF. The DNA for the CDR3 is TGTGCCAGCAGCTTACTCGGACAGGGTCCTGATACGCAGTATTTT.

The V gene is TRBV10-3, the J gene TRBJ1-5; D remains ambiguous. Germline V gene lookup returns CDR1 ENHRY and CDR2 SYGVKD. With 4 bases removed from V and 0 bases from J, the gap between germline ends came to 4 bases. The CDR3 sequence is 13 residues long. The CDR3 DNA follows: TGTGCCATCAGTGCAAGTAGCAATCAGCCCCAGCATTTT. Translating it yields CAISASSNQPQHF.

V usage is TRBV27 and J usage is TRBJ1-2; 9 bases agree with TRBD1. There are 17 residues in the CDR3. The J segment lost 1 base and the V segment lost 6 bases, leaving 12 bases of the junction unmatched. Germline loops: CDR1 MNHEY, CDR2 SMNVEV (reference sequence). The CDR3 loop reads CASSLGGQGYSNYGYTF. The CDR3 DNA is TGTGCCAGCAGCCTCGGGGGACAGGGCTATAGTAACTATGGCTACACCTTC.

CDR3 sequence reads: CAIKDGNTEAFF. The CDR3 DNA follows: TGTGCCATCAAGGACGGGAACACTGAAGCTTTCTTT. V is TRBV6-5 and J is TRBJ1-1; D gene uncertain. Germline CDR1 MNHEY, CDR2 SVGAGI. This CDR3 comprises 12 residues. Trimming stripped 10 bases from V and 1 base from J, with 10 bases between.

This chain links TRBV6-6 with TRBJ1-2; a possible D gene is TRBD1 (6 bases). Trimming stripped 2 bases from V and 7 bases from J, with 17 bases between. The CDR3 totals 15 residues. Germline CDR1 reads MNHNY; CDR2 reads SVGAGI (reference sequence). Here the CDR3 DNA reads TGTGCCAGCAGTTACAATTCGGTGGGGGGCTCTGGCTACACCTTC. This translates into CASSYNSVGGSGYTF.

The chain has TRBV10-3 and TRBJ2-7, with TRBD2 identical over 10 bases. V was pared by 3 bases and J by 9 bases, with 11 bases of the junction left unmatched. Germline V gene lookup returns CDR1 ENHRY and CDR2 SYGVKD. This CDR3 has 15 residues. CDR3 amino acids: CAISETIAGGQGQYF. CDR3 DNA: TGTGCCATCAGTGAAACGATAGCGGGGGGCCAGGGGCAGTACTTC.

This chain uses TRBV28 with TRBJ2-1; possible D gene TRBD1, 5 bases. CDR3 size: 15 residues. Germline CDR1 reads MDHEN; CDR2 reads SYDVKM. V was cut by 5 bases and J by 0 bases, with 11 bases left in between. CDR3: CASSPTQGSYNEQFF. The CDR3 DNA follows: TGTGCCAGCAGTCCAACCCAGGGCTCCTACAATGAGCAGTTCTTC.

This chain connects TRBV29-1 to TRBJ1-1; possibly TRBD1 for D (6 bases). Germline CDR1 reads SQVTM; CDR2 reads ANQGSEA. The V gene lost 2 bases and the J gene lost 1 base, with 8 bases spanning the gap. The CDR3 length is 13 residues. CDR3 nucleotides: TGCAGCGTTGAAAAGGGGGGGAACACTGAAGCTTTCTTT. Translated: CSVEKGGNTEAFF.

The chain links TRBV6-5 to TRBJ2-3, with 10 nucleotides matching TRBD2. Germline-derived CDR1 and CDR2 are MNHEY and SVGAGI. The CDR3 extends over 13 amino acids. V shed 6 bases, J shed 7 bases, and the junction held 4 bases outside the gene matches. Here the CDR3 DNA reads TGTGCCAGCAGACAGGGACTAGCGAATACGCAGTATTTT. Its translation: CASRQGLANTQYF.

V gene TRBV6-6 combines with J gene TRBJ1-1; D is possibly TRBD1 (6 bases). CDR3 length: 15 amino acids. CDR1 and CDR2 (germline): MNHNY, SVGAGI (reference sequence). Trimming took 5 bases from V and 1 from J, leaving 14 bases between them. CDR3 sequence: CASSRRGGANTEAFF. DNA for the CDR3: TGTGCCAGCAGTCGTAGAGGGGGAGCGAACACTGAAGCTTTCTTT.

The chain employs TRBV10-3 and TRBJ2-5; the match to TRBD1 covers 8 bases. The V and J ends lost 10 bases and 5 bases, in that order; junction bases with no gene match: 9. In germline, CDR1 is ENHRY, CDR2 SYGVKD. This CDR3 region has 13 residues. The chain's CDR3 is CATSTGDGETQYF. CDR3 bases: TGTGCCACCTCGACAGGGGACGGGGAGACCCAGTACTTC.

The chain is built from TRBV7-2 and TRBJ2-5; D could derive from TRBD1 or TRBD2 (6 bases each). The V gene lost 1 base and the J gene lost 5 bases, with 20 bases spanning the gap. The CDR3 consists of 17 residues. Germline values: CDR1 SGHTA, CDR2 FQGNSA. The DNA of the CDR3 is TGTGCCAGCAGCTTAGGGTCCGGGGGCCGGCTTGTCGAGACCCAGTACTTC. This codes for CASSLGSGGRLVETQYF.

The rearrangement joins TRBV7-2 to TRBJ2-2; D might be TRBD2 (6 bases). The CDR3 runs to 17 residues. Germline CDR1 is SGHTA and CDR2 is FQGNSA. Trimming took 5 bases from V and 5 from J, leaving 21 bases between them. The CDR3: CASSRPGPRGNTGELFF. DNA of the CDR3: TGTGCCAGCAGCCGACCCGGCCCCCGGGGGAATACCGGGGAGCTGTTTTTT.

The rearrangement links TRBV28 to TRBJ1-6; D not certain. In germline, CDR1 is MDHEN, CDR2 SYDVKM. The V and J ends lost 6 bases and 9 bases respectively, with 9 bases between them. The CDR3 is 12 amino acids. The DNA of the CDR3 is TGTGCCAGCAGGGGTGCTGGTTCACCCCTCCACTTT. Translated, it gives CASRGAGSPLHF.

The chain carries TRBV5-1 and TRBJ2-5; perhaps TRBD1 as D (5 bases). This CDR3 is 13 amino acids long. With 5 bases removed from V and 0 bases from J, the gap between germline ends came to 8 bases. Germline V gene lookup returns CDR1 SGHRS and CDR2 YFSETQ. In nucleotides, the CDR3 is TGCGCCAGCAGTTCACAGGACCAAGAGACCCAGTACTTC. It specifies CASSSQDQETQYF.

This chain connects TRBV18 to TRBJ2-2; D is uncertain. This CDR3 contains 19 residues. CDR1 and CDR2 from the germline V gene are KGHSH and LQKENI. V shed 0 bases and J shed 1 base, with 18 bases lying between them. The CDR3 coding sequence is TGTGCCAGCTCACCACCTTTGAAACGGCAAGGGATGAACACCGGGGAGCTGTTTTTT. Translation: CASSPPLKRQGMNTGELFF.

The chain combines TRBV27 with TRBJ1-2; no clear D. The germline gives CDR1 MNHEY, CDR2 SMNVEV (reference sequence). Trimming removed 3 bases from V and 0 bases from J, with 8 bases in between. The CDR3 has 14 amino acids. The CDR3 DNA follows: TGTGCCAGCAGTTTCTCAGGAGCTAACTATGGCTACACCTTC. Translated: CASSFSGANYGYTF.

V and J are TRBV11-2 and TRBJ2-7; 11 bases agree with TRBD1. V shed 0 bases, J shed 4 bases, and the junction held 8 bases outside the gene matches. The CDR3 spans 17 residues. Germline CDR1 reads SGHAT; CDR2 reads FQNNGV. The CDR3, as DNA: TGTGCCAGCAGCTTAGATTTGTCGGGACAGGGGGGTTACGAGCAGTACTTC. Residues: CASSLDLSGQGGYEQYF.